This T cell receptor beta chain originates from a study of blood T cell repertoires in COVID-19. Overall study context: Sources were T cells, B-cell-depleted T cells, or PBMCs; the material itself was cDNA or gDNA.

In the original analysis: Estimated nucleated cell counts came from reference gene primer amplification. Measured with immunoSEQ multiplex PCR; TCRdb has only the in-frame clones, and not every one. V, J and clone size are taken as reported in that table, and D and trimming were inferred from the DNA itself. Seen here are approximately 200,000 clones, 80% to 90% observed once, and the top ten hold under 12%. The specimen was peripheral blood. This clonotype was obtained from a woman aged 80 or over with COVID-19, enrolled during active disease.

The CDR3 loop is CASTLAGLLQETQYF. The CDR3 nucleotides are TGTGCCAGCACCCTGGCTGGACTCTTACAAGAGACCCAGTACTTC. The chain links TRBV5-4 to TRBJ2-5; TRBD2 is a possible D gene (5 bases). Germline CDR1 SGHNT, CDR2 YYREEE (reference sequence). CDR3 length: 15 residues. V lost 6 bases, J lost 2 bases, and 17 bases lay in between. Looking up the rest from reference TRBV5-4 and TRBJ2-5 gives the full variable domain: ETGVTQSPTHLIKTRGQQVTLRCSSQSGHNTVSWYQQALGQGPQFIFQYYREEENGRGNFPPRFSGLQFPNYSSELNVNALELDDSALYLCASTLAGLLQETQYFGPGTRLLVL.